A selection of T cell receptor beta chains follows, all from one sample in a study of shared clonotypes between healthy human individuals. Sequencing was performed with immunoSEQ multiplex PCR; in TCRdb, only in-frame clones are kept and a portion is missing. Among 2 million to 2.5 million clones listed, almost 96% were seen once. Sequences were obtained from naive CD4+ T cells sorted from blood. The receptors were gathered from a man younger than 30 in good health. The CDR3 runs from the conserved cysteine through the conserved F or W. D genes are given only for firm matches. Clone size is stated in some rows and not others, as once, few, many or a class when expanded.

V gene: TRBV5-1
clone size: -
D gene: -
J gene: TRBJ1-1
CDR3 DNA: TGCGCCAGCAGGGAGAATTTTGGGGGGAACACTGAAGCTTTCTTT
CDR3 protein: CASRENFGGNTEAFF

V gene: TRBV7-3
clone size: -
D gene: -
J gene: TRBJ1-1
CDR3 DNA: TGTGCCACCGAATCTGGACAAATTAACACTGAAGCTTTCTTT
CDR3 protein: CATESGQINTEAFF

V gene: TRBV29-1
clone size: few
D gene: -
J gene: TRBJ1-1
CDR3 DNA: TGCAGCGTCGACCCACCCACCAGGGGGAACACTGAAGCTTTCTTT
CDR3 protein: CSVDPPTRGNTEAFF

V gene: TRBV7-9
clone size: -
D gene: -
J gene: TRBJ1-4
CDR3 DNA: TGTGCCAGCAGCTTAGTACAGGGTAGGGAAAAACTGTTTTTT
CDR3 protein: CASSLVQGREKLFF

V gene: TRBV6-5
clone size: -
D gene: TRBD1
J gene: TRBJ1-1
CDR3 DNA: TGTGCCAGCAGCGACAGGGAAGACACCAAAGCTTTCTTT
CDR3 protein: CASSDREDTKAFF

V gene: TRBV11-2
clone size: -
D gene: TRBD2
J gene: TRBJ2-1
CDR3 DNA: TGTGCCAGCAGCTTAACGGGGCGTATTAGCGGGAGCACGAATGAGCAGTTCTTC
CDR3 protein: CASSLTGRISGSTNEQFF

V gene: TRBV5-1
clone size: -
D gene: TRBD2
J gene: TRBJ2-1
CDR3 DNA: TGCGCCAGCAGCGTGCGGGAGTACTCCTACAATGAGCAGTTCTTC
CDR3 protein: CASSVREYSYNEQFF

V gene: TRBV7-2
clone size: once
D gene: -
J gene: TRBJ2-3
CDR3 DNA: TGTGCCAGCAGCTCGCGCACAGGGTACTTCACAGATACGCAGTATTTT
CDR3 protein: CASSSRTGYFTDTQYF

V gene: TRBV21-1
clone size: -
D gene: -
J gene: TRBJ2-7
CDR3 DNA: TGTGCCAGCAGCTCCGTAGCGGGAGGCGGGGACGAGCAGTACTTC
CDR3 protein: CASSSVAGGGDEQYF

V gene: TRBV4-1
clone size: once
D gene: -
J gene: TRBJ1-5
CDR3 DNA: TGCGCCAGCAGCCAAGGGGGGCAGGGAAAGGGGGATCAGCCCCAGCATTTT
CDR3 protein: CASSQGGQGKGDQPQHF

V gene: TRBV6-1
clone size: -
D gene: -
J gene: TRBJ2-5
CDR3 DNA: TGTGCCAGCAGGACTTTCATGGGACAAGAGACCCAGTACTTC
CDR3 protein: CASRTFMGQETQYF

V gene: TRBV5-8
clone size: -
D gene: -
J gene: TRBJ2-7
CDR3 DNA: TGTGCCAGCAGCTTTCCCTCCTTTAGCTCCTACGAGCAGTACTTC
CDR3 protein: CASSFPSFSSYEQYF

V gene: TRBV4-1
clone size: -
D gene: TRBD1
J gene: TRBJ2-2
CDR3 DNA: TGCGCCAGCAGACAGGGACAGGGGGGGAACACCGGGGAGCTGTTTTTT
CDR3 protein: CASRQGQGGNTGELFF

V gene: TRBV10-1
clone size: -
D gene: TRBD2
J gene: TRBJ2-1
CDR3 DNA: TGCGCCAGCAGCATGACTAGCGGGGGGCAGTTCTTC
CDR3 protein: CASSMTSGGQFF

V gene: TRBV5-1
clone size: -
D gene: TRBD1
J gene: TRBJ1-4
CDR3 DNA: TGCGCCAGCAGCTTTACAGGGGGGTGGAATGAAAAACTGTTTTTT
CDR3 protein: CASSFTGGWNEKLFF

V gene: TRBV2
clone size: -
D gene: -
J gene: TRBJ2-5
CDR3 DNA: TGTGCCAGTCGGGGACAAGAGACCCAGTACTTC
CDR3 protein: CASRGQETQYF

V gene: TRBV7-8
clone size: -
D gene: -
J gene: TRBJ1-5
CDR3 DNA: TGTGCCAGCACCCCGGCCGGGGGCTGGAATCAGCCCCAGCATTTT
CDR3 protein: CASTPAGGWNQPQHF

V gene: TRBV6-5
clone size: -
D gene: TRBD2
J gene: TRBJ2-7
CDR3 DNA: TGTGCCAGCAGTTATATAGCGGGAGCGGGCGAGCAGTACTTC
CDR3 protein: CASSYIAGAGEQYF

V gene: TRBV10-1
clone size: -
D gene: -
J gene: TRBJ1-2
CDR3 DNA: TGCGCCAGCAGCGCCGGACAGTACTATGGCTACACCTTC
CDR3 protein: CASSAGQYYGYTF

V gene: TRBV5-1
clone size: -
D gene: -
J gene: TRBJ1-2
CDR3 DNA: TGCGCCAGCAGCTTGGAATCCCACTATGGCTACACCTTC
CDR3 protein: CASSLESHYGYTF

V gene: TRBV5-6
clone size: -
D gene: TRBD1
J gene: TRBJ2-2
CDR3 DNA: TGTGCCAGCAGCTTGGACAGGGGAAACACCGGGGAGCTGTTTTTT
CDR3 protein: CASSLDRGNTGELFF

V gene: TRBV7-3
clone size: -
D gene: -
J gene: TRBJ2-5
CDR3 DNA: TGTGCCAGCAGCAAAGGACTACTCGAAGGAGAGACCCAGTACTTC
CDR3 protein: CASSKGLLEGETQYF

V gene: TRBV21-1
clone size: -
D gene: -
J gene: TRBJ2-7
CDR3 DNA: TGTGCCAGCAGCAACAACAGGAGAGCCTACGAGCAGTACTTC
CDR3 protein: CASSNNRRAYEQYF

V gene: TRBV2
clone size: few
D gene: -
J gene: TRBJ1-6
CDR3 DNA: TGTGCCAGCAGGAAGGGGTTTCCCGATTCACCCCTCCACTTT
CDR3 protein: CASRKGFPDSPLHF

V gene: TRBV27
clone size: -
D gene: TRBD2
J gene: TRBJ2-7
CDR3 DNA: TGTGCCAGCAAGGGGTCTAGCGGGGGCCACGAGCAGTACTTC
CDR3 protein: CASKGSSGGHEQYF

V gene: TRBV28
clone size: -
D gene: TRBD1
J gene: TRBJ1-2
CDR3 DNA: TGTGCCAGCAGTTTCTCGGACAGGGACGGGGGCTACACCTTC
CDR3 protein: CASSFSDRDGGYTF

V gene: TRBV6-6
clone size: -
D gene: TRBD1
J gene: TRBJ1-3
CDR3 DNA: TGTGCCAGCAGTTACGGGACAGCGAACTCTGGAAACACCATATATTTT
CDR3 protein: CASSYGTANSGNTIYF

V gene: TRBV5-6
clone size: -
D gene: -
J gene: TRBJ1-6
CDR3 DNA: TGTGCCAGCAGGCCCGGAGGTAATTCACCCCTCCACTTT
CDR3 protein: CASRPGGNSPLHF

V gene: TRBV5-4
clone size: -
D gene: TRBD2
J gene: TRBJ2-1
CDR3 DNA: TGTGCCAGCAGCGCCGGGACTAGCGGGACGAGGGAGCAGTTCTTC
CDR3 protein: CASSAGTSGTREQFF

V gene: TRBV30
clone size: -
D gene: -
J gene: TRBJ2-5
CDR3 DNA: TGTGCCTGGAGTACAGGGTTACAAGAGACCCAGTACTTC
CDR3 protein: CAWSTGLQETQYF

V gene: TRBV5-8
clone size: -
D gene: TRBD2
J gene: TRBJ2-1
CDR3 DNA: TGTGCCAGCAGCCCCCCAGGAGTAGGACTAGCGGGAGACAATGAGCAGTTCTTC
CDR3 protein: CASSPPGVGLAGDNEQFF

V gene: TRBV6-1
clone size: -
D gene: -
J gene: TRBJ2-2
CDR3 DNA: TGTGCCAGCAGTGGAGAAGGGGGAACCCGGGGCACCGGGGAGCTGTTTTTT
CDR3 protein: CASSGEGGTRGTGELFF

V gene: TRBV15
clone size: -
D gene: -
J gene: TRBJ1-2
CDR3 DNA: TGTGCCACCAGCAGAGAGGGGGTATATGGCTACACCTTC
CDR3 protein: CATSREGVYGYTF

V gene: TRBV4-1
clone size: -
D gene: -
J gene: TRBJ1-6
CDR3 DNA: TGCGCCAGCAGCCTCGAGAGTTCACCCCTCCACTTT
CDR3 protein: CASSLESSPLHF

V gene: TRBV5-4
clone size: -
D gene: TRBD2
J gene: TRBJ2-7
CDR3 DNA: TGTGCCAGCAGCTCGGGACTAGCGGGGGGCTACGAGCAGTACTTC
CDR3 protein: CASSSGLAGGYEQYF

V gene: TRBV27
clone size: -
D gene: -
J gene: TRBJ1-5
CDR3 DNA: TGTGCCAGCAGTTTTAGGGGGGGTAGCAATCAGCCCCAGCATTTT
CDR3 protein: CASSFRGGSNQPQHF

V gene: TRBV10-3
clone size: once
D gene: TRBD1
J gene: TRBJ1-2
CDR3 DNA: TGTGCCATCAGGTTAACAGGGGGCTCTAGCTATGGCTACACCTTC
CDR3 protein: CAIRLTGGSSYGYTF

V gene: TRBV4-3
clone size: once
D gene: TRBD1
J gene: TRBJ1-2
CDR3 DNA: TGCGCCAGCAGCCAAGACACAGGGGTGGTTGGCTACACCTTC
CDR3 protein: CASSQDTGVVGYTF

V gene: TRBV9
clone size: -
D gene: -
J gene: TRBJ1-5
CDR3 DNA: TGTGCCAGCAGCGTATCAGGGGTAGGCCAGCCCCAGCATTTT
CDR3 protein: CASSVSGVGQPQHF

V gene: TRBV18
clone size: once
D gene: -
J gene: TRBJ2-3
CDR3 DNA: TGTGCCAGCTCACCCTTTGAGGGCACAGATACGCAGTATTTT
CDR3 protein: CASSPFEGTDTQYF